This T cell receptor (beta chain) was retrieved from a study of cytomegalovirus exposure and HLA in healthy donors. Across the study: Earlier, 180 million or so T cells were analyzed, and around 100 million unique TCR beta sequences were found among them. Among the approximately 400 genotyped donors, 70% to 90% were placed in the Caucasian-associated ancestry cluster.

Healthy bone marrow donors made up the donors. This clone appeared a few times. CDR3 length: 12 residues. Germline V gene lookup returns CDR1 MGHDK and CDR2 SYGVNS. V gave up 4 bases and J gave up 6 bases, with 9 bases separating them. PCR amplification relied on 60 Vbeta primers (plus 13 Jbeta primers). Here immunoSEQ multiplex PCR was the method, and the copy in TCRdb shows in-frame clones only, minus some. Here the sample spans roughly 150,000 clones, about 75% being singletons. Sequencing was carried out using PBMCs. The rearrangement uses TRBV25-1 and TRBJ1-1; D gene ambiguous. The sequence came from a young man in good health and CMV-seropositive. The CDR3 here is CASSAGSSEAFF. The DNA of the CDR3 is TGTGCCAGCAGTGCGGGATCCTCTGAAGCTTTCTTT. Based on the CDR3 plus reference TRBV25-1 and TRBJ1-1, the full variable domain is EADIYQTPRYLVIGTGKKITLECSQTMGHDKMYWYQQDPGMELHLIHYSYGVNSTEKGDLSSESTVSRIRTEHFPLTLESARPSHTSQYLCASSAGSSEAFFGQGTRLTVV.